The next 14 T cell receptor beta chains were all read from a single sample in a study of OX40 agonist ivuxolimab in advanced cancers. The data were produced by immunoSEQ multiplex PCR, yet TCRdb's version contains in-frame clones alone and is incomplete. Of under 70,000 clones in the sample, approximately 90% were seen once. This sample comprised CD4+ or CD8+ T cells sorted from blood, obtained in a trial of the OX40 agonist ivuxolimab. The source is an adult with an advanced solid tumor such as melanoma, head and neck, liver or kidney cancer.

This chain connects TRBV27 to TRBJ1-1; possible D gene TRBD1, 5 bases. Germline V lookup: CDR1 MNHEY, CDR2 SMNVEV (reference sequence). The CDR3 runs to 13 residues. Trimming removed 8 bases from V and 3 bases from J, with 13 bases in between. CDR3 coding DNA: TGTGCCAGCGGGATGAAGGGACACACTGAAGCTTTCTTT. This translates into CASGMKGHTEAFF.

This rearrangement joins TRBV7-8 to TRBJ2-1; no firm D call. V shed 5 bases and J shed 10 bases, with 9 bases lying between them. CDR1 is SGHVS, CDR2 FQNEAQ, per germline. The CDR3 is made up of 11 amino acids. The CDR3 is CASSRFGEQFF. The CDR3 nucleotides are TGTGCCAGCAGCCGCTTCGGAGAGCAGTTCTTC.

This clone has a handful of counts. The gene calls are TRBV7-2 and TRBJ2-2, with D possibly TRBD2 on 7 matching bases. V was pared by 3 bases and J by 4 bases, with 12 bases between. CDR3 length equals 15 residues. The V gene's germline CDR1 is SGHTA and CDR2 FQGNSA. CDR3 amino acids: CASSLGGRVTGELFF. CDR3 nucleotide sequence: TGTGCCAGCAGCTTGGGGGGGCGAGTCACCGGGGAGCTGTTTTTT.

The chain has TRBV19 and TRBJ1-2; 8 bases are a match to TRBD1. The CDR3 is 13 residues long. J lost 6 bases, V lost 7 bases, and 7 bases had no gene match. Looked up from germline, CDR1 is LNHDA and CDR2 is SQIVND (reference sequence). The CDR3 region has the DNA TGTGCCAGTACCCGGGACAGGTATAATGGCTACACCTTC. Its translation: CASTRDRYNGYTF.

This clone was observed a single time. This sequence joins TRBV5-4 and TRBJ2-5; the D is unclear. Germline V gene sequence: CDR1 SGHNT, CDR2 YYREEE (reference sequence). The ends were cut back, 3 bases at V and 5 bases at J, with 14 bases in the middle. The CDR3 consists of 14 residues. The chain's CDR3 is CASSSGGGRETQYF. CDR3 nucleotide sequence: TGTGCCAGCAGCTCCGGTGGTGGGCGGGAGACCCAGTACTTC. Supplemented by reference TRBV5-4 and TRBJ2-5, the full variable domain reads ETGVTQSPTHLIKTRGQQVTLRCSSQSGHNTVSWYQQALGQGPQFIFQYYREEENGRGNFPPRFSGLQFPNYSSELNVNALELDDSALYLCASSSGGGRETQYFGPGTRLLVL.

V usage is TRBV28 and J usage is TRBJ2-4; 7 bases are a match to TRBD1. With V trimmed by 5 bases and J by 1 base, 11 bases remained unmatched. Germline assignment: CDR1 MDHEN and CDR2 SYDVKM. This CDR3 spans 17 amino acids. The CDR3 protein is CASSPGTAPWAKNIQYF. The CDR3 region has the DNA TGTGCCAGCAGTCCCGGGACAGCCCCCTGGGCCAAAAACATTCAGTACTTC.

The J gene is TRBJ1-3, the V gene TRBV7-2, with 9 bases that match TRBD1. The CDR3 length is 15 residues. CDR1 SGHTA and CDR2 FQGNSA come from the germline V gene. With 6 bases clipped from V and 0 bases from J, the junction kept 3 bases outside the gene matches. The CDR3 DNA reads TGTGCCAGCAGGACAGGGGGAGGCTCTGGAAACACCATATATTTT. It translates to CASRTGGGSGNTIYF.

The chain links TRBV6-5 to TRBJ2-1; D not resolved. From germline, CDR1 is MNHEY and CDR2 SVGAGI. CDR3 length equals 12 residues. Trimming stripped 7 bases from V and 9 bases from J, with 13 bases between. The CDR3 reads CASMGMYGEQFF. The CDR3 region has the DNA TGTGCCAGCATGGGTATGTACGGTGAGCAGTTCTTC.

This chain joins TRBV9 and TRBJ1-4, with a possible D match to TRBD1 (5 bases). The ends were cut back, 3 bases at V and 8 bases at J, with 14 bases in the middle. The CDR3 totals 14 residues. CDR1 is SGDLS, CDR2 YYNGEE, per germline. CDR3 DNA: TGTGCCAGCAGCGCCGGGGCCTCTGGCGAAAAACTGTTTTTT. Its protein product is CASSAGASGEKLFF.

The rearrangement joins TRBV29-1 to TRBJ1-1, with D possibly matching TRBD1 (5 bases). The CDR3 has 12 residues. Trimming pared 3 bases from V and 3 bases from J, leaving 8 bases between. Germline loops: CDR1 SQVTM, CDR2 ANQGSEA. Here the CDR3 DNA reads TGCAGCGTTGATGGGGACTACACTGAAGCTTTCTTT. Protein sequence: CSVDGDYTEAFF.

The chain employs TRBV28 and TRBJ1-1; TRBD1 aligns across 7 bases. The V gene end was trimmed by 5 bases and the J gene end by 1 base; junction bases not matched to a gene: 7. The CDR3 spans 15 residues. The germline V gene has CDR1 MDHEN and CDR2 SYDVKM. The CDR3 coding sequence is TGTGCCAGCAGTACCCCCGGGACAGCGAACACTGAAGCTTTCTTT. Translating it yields CASSTPGTANTEAFF.

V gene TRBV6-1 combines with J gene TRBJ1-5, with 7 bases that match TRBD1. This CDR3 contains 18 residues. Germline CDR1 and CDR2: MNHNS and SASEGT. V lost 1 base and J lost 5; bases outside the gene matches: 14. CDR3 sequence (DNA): TGTGCCAGCAGTGAAGTTGGGGTAGGGGCAGGGGGGTATCAGCCCCAGCATTTT. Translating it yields CASSEVGVGAGGYQPQHF.

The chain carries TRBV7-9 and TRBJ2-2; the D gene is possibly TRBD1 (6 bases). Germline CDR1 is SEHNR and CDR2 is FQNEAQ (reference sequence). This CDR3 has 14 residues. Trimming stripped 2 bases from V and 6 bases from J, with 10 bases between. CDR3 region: CASSLMGAAGELFF. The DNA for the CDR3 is TGTGCCAGCAGCTTAATGGGGGCGGCCGGGGAGCTGTTTTTT.

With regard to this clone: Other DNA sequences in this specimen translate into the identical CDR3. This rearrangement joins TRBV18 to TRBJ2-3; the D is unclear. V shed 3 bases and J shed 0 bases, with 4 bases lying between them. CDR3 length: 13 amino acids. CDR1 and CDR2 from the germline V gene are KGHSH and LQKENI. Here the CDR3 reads CASSPPSTDTQYF. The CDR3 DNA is TGTGCCAGCTCACCCCCTAGCACAGATACGCAGTATTTT.